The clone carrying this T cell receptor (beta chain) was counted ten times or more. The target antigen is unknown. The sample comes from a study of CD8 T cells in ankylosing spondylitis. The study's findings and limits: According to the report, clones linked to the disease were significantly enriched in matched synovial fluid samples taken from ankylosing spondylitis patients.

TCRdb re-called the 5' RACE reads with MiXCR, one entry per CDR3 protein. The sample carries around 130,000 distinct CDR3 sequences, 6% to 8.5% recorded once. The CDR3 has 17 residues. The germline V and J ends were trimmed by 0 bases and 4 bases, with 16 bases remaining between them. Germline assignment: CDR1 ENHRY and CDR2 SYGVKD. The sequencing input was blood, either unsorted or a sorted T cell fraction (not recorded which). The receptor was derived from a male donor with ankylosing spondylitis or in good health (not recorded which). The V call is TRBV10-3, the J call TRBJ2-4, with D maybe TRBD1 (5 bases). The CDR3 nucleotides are TGTGCCATCAGTGAGTCCAAGGCAGGGCAACCTAAAAACATTCAGTACTTC. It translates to CAISESKAGQPKNIQYF.